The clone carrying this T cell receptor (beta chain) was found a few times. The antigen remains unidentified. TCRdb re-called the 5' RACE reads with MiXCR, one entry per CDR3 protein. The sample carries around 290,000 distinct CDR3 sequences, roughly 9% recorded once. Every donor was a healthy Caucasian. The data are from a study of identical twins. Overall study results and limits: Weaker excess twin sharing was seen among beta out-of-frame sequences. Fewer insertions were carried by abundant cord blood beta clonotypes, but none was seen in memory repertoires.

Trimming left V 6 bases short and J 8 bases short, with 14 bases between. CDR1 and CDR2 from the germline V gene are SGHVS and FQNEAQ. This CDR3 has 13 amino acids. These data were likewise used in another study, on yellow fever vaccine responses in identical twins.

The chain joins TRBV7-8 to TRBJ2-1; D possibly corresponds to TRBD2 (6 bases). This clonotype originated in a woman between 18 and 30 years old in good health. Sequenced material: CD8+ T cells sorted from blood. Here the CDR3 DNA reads TGTGCCAGCAGTCGACTAGGGTGGGATGAGCAGTTCTTC. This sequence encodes CASSRLGWDEQFF.